This T cell receptor (beta chain) is from a study of PD-1 blockade in classical Hodgkin lymphoma (dated by TCRdb to 2018 to 2021). Notes on the research overall: The study used CyTOF and TCR beta sequencing to define a peripheral blood immune signature of response to PD-1 blockade in classical Hodgkin lymphoma. Broad study findings and their caveats: The study covered only a single clinical trial cohort, and the causes of the repertoire differences, possibly disease activity or prior therapy, were still not defined. Baseline TCR diversity was reported as lower in newly diagnosed patients than in healthy donors, and lower still in relapsed/refractory patients.

Interpreted using the paper, the time point label stands for: newly diagnosed, previously untreated cHL patient sample. As a comparison group for the relapsed/refractory trial patients, PBMCs from patients with newly diagnosed, previously untreated classical Hodgkin lymphoma were sequenced. Peripheral blood was collected in 8 mL Vacutainer Cell Preparation Tubes, from which PBMCs were isolated by centrifugation and then cryopreserved. V ends up 2 bases short and J 3 bases short, with an unmatched junction base count of 12. The CDR3 covers 17 residues, taking in both the cysteine and the phenylalanine. Left in the record is the CDR3 DNA by itself, 51 bases read in frame from the first base. CDR1 and CDR2, per the germline V gene (reference sequence), are LNHDA and SQIVND. Genomic DNA was isolated using the Qiagen DNeasy kit from unsorted PBMCs as well as from negatively selected CD4+ and CD8+ fractions. Using primers that anneal to V and J segments, immunoSEQ multiplex PCR amplified the TCR beta CDR3 regions. A synthetic immune receptor repertoire was used to minimize amplification bias, and any remaining bias was removed computationally after sequencing. The authors' analysis ran thus. Repertoire diversity was quantified as the Shannon entropy index using custom Python scripts. The unsorted, CD4+ and CD8+ repertoires were each analyzed separately, with the exception of combined analyses, where CD4+ and CD8+ sequences were merged in silico. TCRdb's version of the immuneACCESS table is confined to in-frame rearrangements and falls short of the full clone set. An unresolved V gene accounts for under half of the shortfall where checked; the remainder is of unknown origin. V and J calls and clone size follow that table, whereas D and trimming were derived from the DNA. For this sample the table gives around 43,000 clones, of which approximately 91% were detected only once. Nearly 5% of the sample is held by the ten biggest clonotypes.

On this clone itself: The clone's antigen remains unknown. No quality values exist for individual bases; no much larger clone is one base distant.

Rearrangement joined TRBV19 to TRBJ1-1; 7 junctional bases match TRBD1. The TCR was taken from a human donor with classical Hodgkin lymphoma. Sequencing was done on a sample of peripheral blood mononuclear cells (PBMCs). CDR3 sequence: CASSIRLITGADTEAFF. The nucleotide sequence reads as follows: TGTGCCAGTAGTATACGCCTTATTACAGGGGCCGACACTGAAGCTTTCTTT.